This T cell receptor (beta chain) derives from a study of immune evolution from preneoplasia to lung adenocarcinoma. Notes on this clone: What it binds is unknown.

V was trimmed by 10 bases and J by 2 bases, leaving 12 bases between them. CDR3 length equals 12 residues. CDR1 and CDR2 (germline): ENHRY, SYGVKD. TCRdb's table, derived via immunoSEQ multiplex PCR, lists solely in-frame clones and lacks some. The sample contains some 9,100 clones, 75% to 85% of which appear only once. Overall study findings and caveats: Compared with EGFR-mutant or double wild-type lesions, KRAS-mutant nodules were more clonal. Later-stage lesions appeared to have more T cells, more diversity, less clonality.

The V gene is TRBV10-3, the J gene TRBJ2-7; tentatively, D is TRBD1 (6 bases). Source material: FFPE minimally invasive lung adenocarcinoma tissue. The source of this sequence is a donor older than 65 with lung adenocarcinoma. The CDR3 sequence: CASQGTTYEQYF. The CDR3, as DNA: TGTGCCAGCCAGGGGACAACCTACGAGCAGTACTTC.